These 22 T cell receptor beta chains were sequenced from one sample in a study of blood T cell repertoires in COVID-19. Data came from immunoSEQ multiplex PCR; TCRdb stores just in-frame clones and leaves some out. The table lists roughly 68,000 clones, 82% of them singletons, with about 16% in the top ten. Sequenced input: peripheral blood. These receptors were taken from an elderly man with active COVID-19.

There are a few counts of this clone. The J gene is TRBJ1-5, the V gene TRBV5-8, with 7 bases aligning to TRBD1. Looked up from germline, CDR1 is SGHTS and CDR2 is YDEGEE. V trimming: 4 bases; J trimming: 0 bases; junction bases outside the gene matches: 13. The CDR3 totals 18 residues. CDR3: CASSHTRGQSYSNQPQHF. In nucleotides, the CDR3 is TGTGCCAGCAGCCACACGAGGGGGCAGAGCTATAGCAATCAGCCCCAGCATTTT. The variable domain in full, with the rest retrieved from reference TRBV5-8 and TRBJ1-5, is EAGVTQSPTHLIKTRGQQATLRCSPISGHTSVYWYQQALGLGLQFLLWYDEGEERNRGNFPPRFSGRQFPNYSSELNVNALELEDSALYLCASSHTRGQSYSNQPQHFGDGTRLSIL.

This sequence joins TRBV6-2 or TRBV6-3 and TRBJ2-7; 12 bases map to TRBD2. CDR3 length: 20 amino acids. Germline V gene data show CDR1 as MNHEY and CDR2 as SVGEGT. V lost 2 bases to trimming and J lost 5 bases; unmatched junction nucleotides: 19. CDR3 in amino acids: CASSYQSDSASGGAFDEQYF. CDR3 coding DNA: TGTGCCAGCAGTTACCAGTCGGACTCGGCTAGCGGGGGGGCATTTGACGAGCAGTACTTC.

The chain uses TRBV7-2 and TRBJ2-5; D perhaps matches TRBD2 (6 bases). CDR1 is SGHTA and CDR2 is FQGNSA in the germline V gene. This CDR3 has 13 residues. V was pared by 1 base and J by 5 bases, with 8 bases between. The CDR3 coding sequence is TGTGCCAGCAGCTTAGGGCTAGCGGAGACCCAGTACTTC. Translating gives CASSLGLAETQYF.

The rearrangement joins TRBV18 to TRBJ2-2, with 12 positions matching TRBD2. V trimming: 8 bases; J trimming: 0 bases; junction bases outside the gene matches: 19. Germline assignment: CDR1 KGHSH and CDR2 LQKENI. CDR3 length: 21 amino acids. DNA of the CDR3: TGTGCCAGCGCCCGGGACAGGGGCCGCCGGACTAGCGGGGCGAACACCGGGGAGCTGTTTTTT. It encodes CASARDRGRRTSGANTGELFF.

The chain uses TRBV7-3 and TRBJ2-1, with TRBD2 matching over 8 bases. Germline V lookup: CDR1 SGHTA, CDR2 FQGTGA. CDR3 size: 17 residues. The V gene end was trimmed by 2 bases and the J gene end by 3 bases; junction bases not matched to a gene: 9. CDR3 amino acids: CASSLLAGGSGYNEQFF. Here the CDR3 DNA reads TGTGCCAGCAGCTTACTCGCGGGGGGTTCCGGCTACAATGAGCAGTTCTTC.

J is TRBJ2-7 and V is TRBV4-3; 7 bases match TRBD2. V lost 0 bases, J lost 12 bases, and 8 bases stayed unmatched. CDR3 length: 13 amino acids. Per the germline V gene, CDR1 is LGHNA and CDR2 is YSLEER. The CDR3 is CASSQDSGGSLYF. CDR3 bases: TGCGCCAGCAGCCAAGATTCGGGCGGGAGCCTGTACTTC.

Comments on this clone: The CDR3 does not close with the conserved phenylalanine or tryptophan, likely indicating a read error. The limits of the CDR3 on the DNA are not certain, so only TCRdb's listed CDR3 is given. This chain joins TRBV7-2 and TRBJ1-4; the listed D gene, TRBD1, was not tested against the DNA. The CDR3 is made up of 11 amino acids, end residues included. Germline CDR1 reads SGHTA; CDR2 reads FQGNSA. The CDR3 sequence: CASGPPPRRGH.

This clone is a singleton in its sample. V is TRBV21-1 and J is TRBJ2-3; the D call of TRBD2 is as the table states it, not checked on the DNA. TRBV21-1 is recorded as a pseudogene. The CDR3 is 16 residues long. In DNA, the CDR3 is TGTGCCAGCAGCAAAGAGGGCGGGGCTAGCACAGATACGCAGTATTTT. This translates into CASSKEGGASTDTQYF.

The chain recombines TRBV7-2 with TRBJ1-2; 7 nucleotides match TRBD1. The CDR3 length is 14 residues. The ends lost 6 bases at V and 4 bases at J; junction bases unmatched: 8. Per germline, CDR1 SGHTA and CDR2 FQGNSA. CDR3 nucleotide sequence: TGTGCCAGCAGAAAGACAGGGCTGGGCTATGGCTACACCTTC. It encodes CASRKTGLGYGYTF.

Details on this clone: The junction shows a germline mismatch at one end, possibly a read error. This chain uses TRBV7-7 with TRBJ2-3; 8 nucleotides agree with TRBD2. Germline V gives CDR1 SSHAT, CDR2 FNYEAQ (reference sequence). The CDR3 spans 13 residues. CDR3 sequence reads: CASSPSVGGRLDF. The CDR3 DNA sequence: TGTGCCAGCAGCCCGTCCGTGGGCGGGAGGCTGGATTTT.

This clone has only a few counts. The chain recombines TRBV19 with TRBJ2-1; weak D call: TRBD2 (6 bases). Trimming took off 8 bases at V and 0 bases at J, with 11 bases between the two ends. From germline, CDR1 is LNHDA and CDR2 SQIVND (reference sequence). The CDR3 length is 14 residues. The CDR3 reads CASREPSSYNEQFF. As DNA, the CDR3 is TGTGCCAGTCGGGAGCCCAGCTCCTACAATGAGCAGTTCTTC.

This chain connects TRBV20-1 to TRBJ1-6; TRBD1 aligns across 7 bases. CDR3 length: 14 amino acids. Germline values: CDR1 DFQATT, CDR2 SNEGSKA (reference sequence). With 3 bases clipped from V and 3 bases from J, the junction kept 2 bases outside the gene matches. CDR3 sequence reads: CSASRDSYNSPLHF. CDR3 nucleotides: TGCAGTGCTAGTCGGGACAGCTATAATTCACCCCTCCACTTT.

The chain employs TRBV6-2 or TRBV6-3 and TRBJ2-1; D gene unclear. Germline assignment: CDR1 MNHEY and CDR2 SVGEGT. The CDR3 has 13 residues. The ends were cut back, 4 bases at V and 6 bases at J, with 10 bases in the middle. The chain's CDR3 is CASSFDSGNEQFF. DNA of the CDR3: TGTGCCAGCAGTTTTGATTCCGGCAATGAGCAGTTCTTC.

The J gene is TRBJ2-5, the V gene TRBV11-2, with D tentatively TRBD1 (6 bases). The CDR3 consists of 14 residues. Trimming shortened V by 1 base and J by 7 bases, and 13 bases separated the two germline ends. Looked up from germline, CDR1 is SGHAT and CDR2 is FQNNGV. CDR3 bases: TGTGCCAGCAGCTTAGCCGGACAGTTCGGGACCCAGTACTTC. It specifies CASSLAGQFGTQYF.

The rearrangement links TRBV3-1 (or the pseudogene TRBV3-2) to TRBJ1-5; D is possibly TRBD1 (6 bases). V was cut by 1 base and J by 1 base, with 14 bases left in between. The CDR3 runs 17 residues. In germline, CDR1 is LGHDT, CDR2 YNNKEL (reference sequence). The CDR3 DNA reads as TGTGCCAGCAGCCAAGGGGGGGGCTCAGGGAGCAATCAGCCCCAGCATTTT. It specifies CASSQGGGSGSNQPQHF.

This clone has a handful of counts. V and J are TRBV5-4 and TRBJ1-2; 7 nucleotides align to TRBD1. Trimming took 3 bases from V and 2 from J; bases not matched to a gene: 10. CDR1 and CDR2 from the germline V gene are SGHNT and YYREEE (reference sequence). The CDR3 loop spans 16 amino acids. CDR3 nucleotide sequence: TGTGCCAGCAGCTACGCGTTGAAACAGGGGAACTATGGCTACACCTTC. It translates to CASSYALKQGNYGYTF.

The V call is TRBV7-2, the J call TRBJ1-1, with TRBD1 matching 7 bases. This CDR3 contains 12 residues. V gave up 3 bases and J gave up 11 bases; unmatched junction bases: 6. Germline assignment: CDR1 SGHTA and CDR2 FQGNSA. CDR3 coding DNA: TGTGCCAGCAGCTTGACCGGGACAGTGGCTTTCTTT. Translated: CASSLTGTVAFF.

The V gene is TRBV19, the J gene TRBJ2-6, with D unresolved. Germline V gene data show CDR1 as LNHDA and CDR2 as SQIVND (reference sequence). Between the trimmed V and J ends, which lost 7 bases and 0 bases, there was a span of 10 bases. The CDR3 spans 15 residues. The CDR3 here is CASTTLVSGANVLTF. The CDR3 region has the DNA TGTGCCAGTACAACCCTAGTCTCTGGGGCCAACGTCCTGACTTTC.

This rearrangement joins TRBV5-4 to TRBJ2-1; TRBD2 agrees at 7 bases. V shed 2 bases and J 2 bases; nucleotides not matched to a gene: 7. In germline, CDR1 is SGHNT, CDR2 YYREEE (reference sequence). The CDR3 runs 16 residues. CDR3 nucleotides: TGTGCCAGCAGCTTTCTTGCGGGACTAACCTACAATGAGCAGTTCTTC. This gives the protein CASSFLAGLTYNEQFF.

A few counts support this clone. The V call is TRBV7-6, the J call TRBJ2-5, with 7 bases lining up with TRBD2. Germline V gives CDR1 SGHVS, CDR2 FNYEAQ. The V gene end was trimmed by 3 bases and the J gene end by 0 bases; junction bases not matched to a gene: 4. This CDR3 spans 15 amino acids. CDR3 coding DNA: TGTGCCAGCAGCTTCCCCGGGACTAACCAAGAGACCCAGTACTTC. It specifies CASSFPGTNQETQYF.

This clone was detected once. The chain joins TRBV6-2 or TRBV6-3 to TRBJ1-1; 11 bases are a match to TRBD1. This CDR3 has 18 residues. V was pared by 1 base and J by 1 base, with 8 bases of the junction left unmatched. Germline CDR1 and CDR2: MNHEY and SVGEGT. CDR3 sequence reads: CASSYLDRGRVGNTEAFF. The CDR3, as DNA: TGTGCCAGCAGTTACTTGGACAGGGGGCGCGTTGGGAACACTGAAGCTTTCTTT.

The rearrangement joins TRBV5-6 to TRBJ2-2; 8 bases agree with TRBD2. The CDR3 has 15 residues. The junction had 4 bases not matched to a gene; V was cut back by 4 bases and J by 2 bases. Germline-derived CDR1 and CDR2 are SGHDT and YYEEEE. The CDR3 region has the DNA TGTGCCAGCAGCCCCAGCGGGAGAAACACCGGGGAGCTGTTTTTT. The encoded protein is CASSPSGRNTGELFF.